This record covers a single TCR beta chain. Deletions cut 8 bases from V and 2 bases from J, with 9 bases between. The CDR3 length is 12 residues. The germline gives CDR1 SEHNR, CDR2 FQNEAQ (reference sequence). Original analysis: Scientists estimated how many nucleated cells there were by amplifying reference gene primers. Sequencing was performed with immunoSEQ multiplex PCR; in TCRdb, only in-frame clones are kept and a portion is missing. Clonal size and the V and J genes are those of that table, whereas D and trimming came from the DNA. This table has about 46,000 clones, around 86% appearing once. This entry comes from a study of blood T cell repertoires in COVID-19. As for the study in general: Sources were T cells, B-cell-depleted T cells, or PBMCs; the material itself was cDNA or gDNA.

V and J are TRBV7-9 and TRBJ1-2, with D perhaps matching TRBD1 (6 bases). Sequencing used peripheral blood. This clonotype originated in a human donor in a cohort sampled during active COVID-19. CDR3 in amino acids: CASAGGNYGYTF. The CDR3 nucleotides are TGTGCCAGCGCGGGGGGCAACTATGGCTACACCTTC.